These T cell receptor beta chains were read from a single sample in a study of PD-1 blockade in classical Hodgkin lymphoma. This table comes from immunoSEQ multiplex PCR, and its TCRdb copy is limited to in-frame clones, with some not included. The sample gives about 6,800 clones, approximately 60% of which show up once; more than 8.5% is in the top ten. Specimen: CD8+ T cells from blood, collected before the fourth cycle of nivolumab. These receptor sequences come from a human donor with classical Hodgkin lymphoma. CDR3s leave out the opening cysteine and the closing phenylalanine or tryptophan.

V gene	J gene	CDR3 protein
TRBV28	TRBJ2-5	ASSSLNQETQY
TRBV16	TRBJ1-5	ASSWDRGQPQH
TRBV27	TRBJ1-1	ASSFLQGHTEAF
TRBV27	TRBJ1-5	ASSLLGGGGQPQH
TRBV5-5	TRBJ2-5	ASSPPLQGEETQY
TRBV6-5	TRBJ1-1	ASSYGQGNTEAF
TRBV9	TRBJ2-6	ASSDGADSGANVLT
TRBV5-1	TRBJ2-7	ASSLTGTYEQY
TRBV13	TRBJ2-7	ASSLEGGEQY
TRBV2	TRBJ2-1	ASSEAGGQNYNEQF
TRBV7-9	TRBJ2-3	ASSLRAVFTDTQY
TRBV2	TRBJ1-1	ASRRGQGFTEAF
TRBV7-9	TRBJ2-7	ASSPGRERYEQY
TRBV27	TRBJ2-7	ASRGETSNLYEQY
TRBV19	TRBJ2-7	ASSIVRDSEQY
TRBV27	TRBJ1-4	ASRPQTGNPEKLF
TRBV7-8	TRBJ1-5	ASSPDSVGNQPQH
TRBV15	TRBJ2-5	ATSSRQGRQETQY
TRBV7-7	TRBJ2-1	ASSRTLGSYNEQF
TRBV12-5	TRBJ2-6	ASGSCSAGQSRANVLT
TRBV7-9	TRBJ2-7	ASSARAQASREQY
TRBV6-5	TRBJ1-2	ASSFPDPGTSGYT
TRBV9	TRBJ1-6	ASSVYGSYNSPLH
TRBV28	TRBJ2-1	ASSQHSGLEQF
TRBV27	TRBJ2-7	ASNPTGNRYEQY
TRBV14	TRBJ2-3	ASTWDTGPLSTQY
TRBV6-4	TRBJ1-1	ASSDSPGDEAF
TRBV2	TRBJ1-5	ASSATGRQPQH
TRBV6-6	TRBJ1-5	ASSDDRAGNQPQH
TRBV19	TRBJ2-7	ASSIDLGSSYEQY
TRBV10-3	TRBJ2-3	AISDWDREGHDTDTQY
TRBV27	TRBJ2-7	ASTGWDRDRYEQY
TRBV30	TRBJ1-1	ASQGPGTEAF
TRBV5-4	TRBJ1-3	ASSRTGDRGHTIY
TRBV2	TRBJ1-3	ASSETRGNTIY
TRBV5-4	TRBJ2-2	ASKVRGLVNTGELF
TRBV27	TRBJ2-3	ASSPTRTDTQY
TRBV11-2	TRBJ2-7	ASSPLYEQY